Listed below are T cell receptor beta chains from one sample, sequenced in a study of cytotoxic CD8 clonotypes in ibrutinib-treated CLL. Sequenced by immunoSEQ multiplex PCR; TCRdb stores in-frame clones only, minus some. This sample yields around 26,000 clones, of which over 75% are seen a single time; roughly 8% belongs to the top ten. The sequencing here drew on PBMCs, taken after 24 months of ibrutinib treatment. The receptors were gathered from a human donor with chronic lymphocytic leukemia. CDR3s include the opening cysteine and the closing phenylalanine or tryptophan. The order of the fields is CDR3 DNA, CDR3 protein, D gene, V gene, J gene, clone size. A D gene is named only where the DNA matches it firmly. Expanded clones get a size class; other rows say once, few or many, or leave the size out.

TGTGCCAGCAGCTTGGTACTAGCGGGGGGCACAGATACGCAGTATTTT	CASSLVLAGGTDTQYF	TRBD2	TRBV5-5	TRBJ2-3	-
TGTGCCAGCAGCTTCCGGGGACAGGGGAAGGGTAATTCACCCCTCCACTTT	CASSFRGQGKGNSPLHF	TRBD1	TRBV7-8	TRBJ1-6	-
TGTGCCAGCAGTTTAGTGACTAGCGGGGAATCCCTATACAATGAGCAGTTCTTC	CASSLVTSGESLYNEQFF	TRBD2	TRBV27	TRBJ2-1	-
TGTGCCAGCAGCCAAGTAGTCAGCCAAAGGACCTATGGCTACACCTTC	CASSQVVSQRTYGYTF	-	TRBV4-2	TRBJ1-2	-
TGTGCCACCTCCGCGGGGGTTGGCTACACCTTC	CATSAGVGYTF	-	TRBV6-1	TRBJ1-2	-
TGTGCCAGCAGCTTAGGTGAGGCTCAGCCCCAGCATTTT	CASSLGEAQPQHF	-	TRBV7-9	TRBJ1-5	-
TGTGCCAGCAGCTTAGCCCTCAGTGGGGAAAAACTGTTTTTT	CASSLALSGEKLFF	-	TRBV9	TRBJ1-4	-
TGTGCCAGCAGCCCCAACATCGGACGGTCCTACGAGCAGTACTTC	CASSPNIGRSYEQYF	-	TRBV9	TRBJ2-7	-
TGCGCCAGCAGCTTGGGGCAGATCTACACTGAAGCTTTCTTT	CASSLGQIYTEAFF	-	TRBV5-1	TRBJ1-1	-
TGTGCCAGCAGCTCCCCTAGCGGGCCTCCGGACAATGAGCAGTTCTTC	CASSSPSGPPDNEQFF	TRBD2	TRBV11-2	TRBJ2-1	-
TGTGCCAGCAGCGTGGGACTAGCGGGAGCACTAGCCAAAAACATTCAGTACTTC	CASSVGLAGALAKNIQYF	TRBD2	TRBV9	TRBJ2-4	-
TGTGCCAGCAGCGTAGCCTGGGTTCCCCCGCGTCGGGGTGGAGAGACCCAGTACTTC	CASSVAWVPPRRGGETQYF	-	TRBV9	TRBJ2-5	once
TGTGCCAGCAGCTCACAAAGTCGGGCCAACGTCCTGACTTTC	CASSSQSRANVLTF	-	TRBV7-4	TRBJ2-6	-
TGTGCCAGCAGCGCCGGGACTAGCATTGATACGCAGTATTTT	CASSAGTSIDTQYF	TRBD2	TRBV9	TRBJ2-3	-
TGTGCCAGCAACCTCCGCGCGGGGGGGAGTTTAAATGAGCAGTTCTTC	CASNLRAGGSLNEQFF	TRBD2	TRBV7-9	TRBJ2-1	-